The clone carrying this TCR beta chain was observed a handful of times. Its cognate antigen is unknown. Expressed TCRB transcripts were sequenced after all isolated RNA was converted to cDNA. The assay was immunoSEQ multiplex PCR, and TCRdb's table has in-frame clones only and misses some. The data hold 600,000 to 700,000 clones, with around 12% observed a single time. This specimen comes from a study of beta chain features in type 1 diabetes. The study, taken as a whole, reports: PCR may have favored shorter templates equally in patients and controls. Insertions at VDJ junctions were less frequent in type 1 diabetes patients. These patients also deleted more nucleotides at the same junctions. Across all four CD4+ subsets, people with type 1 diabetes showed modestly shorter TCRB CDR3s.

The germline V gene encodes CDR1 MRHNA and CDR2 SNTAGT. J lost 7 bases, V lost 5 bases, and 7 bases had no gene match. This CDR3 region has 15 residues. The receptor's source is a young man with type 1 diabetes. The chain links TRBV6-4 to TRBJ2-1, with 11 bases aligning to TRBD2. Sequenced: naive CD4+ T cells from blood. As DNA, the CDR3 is TGTGCCAGCAGTTATGCTAGCGGGGGGAAGAATGAGCAGTTCTTC. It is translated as CASSYASGGKNEQFF.